This is a list of T cell receptor beta chains from one sample in a study of Graves' ophthalmopathy and Graves' hyperthyroidism. TCRdb processed the multiplex PCR reads anew with MiXCR; each CDR3 protein has one entry. The sample comprises 450,000 or so distinct CDR3 sequences, 13% to 15% of which are singletons, and 8% to 10% rests with the top ten. Sequences were obtained from blood. The receptors here all came from a woman younger than 45 with Graves' ophthalmopathy. CDR3s include the opening cysteine and the closing phenylalanine or tryptophan. D genes are given only for firm matches. Part of the rows lack a size; the others show once, few, many or a class for expanded clones.

d_gene: .; v_gene: TRBV6-2/TRBV6-3; abundance: many; j_gene: TRBJ2-7; CDR3nt: TGTGCCAGCGCTAGGACTACCTACGAGCAGTACTTC; CDR3aa: CASARTTYEQYF
d_gene: .; v_gene: TRBV20-1; abundance: many; j_gene: TRBJ2-2; CDR3nt: TGCAGTGCTAGAAAGGACAGTATGAACACCGGGGAGCTGTTTTTT; CDR3aa: CSARKDSMNTGELFF
d_gene: .; v_gene: TRBV7-2; abundance: .; j_gene: TRBJ1-5; CDR3nt: TGTGCCAGCAGCGCCCGACCAACGGGACATCGATACTATAGCAATCAGCCCCAGCATTTT; CDR3aa: CASSARPTGHRYYSNQPQHF
d_gene: TRBD1; v_gene: TRBV6-1; abundance: many; j_gene: TRBJ2-7; CDR3nt: TGTGCCAGCAGCCCACAGGGGAATATCTACGAGCAGTACTTC; CDR3aa: CASSPQGNIYEQYF
d_gene: .; v_gene: TRBV28; abundance: few; j_gene: TRBJ2-2; CDR3nt: TGTGCCAGCAGTACTCGGCGCAGGGGGAACACCGGGGAGCTGTTTTTT; CDR3aa: CASSTRRRGNTGELFF
d_gene: .; v_gene: TRBV27; abundance: many; j_gene: TRBJ1-2; CDR3nt: TGTGCCAGCAGTTTAGCACGGACCCCTGGAGGCTACACCTTC; CDR3aa: CASSLARTPGGYTF
d_gene: .; v_gene: TRBV4-1; abundance: many; j_gene: TRBJ1-5; CDR3nt: TGCGCCAGCAGCCAAGTCTTTAGTCAGGGCAATCAGCCCCAGCATTTT; CDR3aa: CASSQVFSQGNQPQHF
d_gene: .; v_gene: TRBV6-2/TRBV6-3; abundance: many; j_gene: TRBJ1-1; CDR3nt: TGTGCCAGCAGACGACAAGGGCTGAACACTGAAGCTTTCTTT; CDR3aa: CASRRQGLNTEAFF
d_gene: TRBD2; v_gene: TRBV9; abundance: many; j_gene: TRBJ2-7; CDR3nt: TGTGCCAGCAGCGTAGCTACTGCGGGTAGCGGGAGTATCCACGAGCAGTACTTC; CDR3aa: CASSVATAGSGSIHEQYF
d_gene: .; v_gene: TRBV27; abundance: many; j_gene: TRBJ2-5; CDR3nt: TGTGCCAGCAGTCCACACATACAAGAGACCCAGTACTTC; CDR3aa: CASSPHIQETQYF
d_gene: TRBD1; v_gene: TRBV6-1; abundance: few; j_gene: TRBJ1-1; CDR3nt: TGTGCCAGCAGGACAGGGTGGGGGACTGAAGCTTTCTTT; CDR3aa: CASRTGWGTEAFF
d_gene: TRBD1; v_gene: TRBV6-2/TRBV6-3; abundance: many; j_gene: TRBJ1-5; CDR3nt: TGTGCCAGCAGTTTGGACAGGAGCTCGAATCAGCCCCAGCATTTT; CDR3aa: CASSLDRSSNQPQHF
d_gene: .; v_gene: TRBV20-1; abundance: many; j_gene: TRBJ2-7; CDR3nt: TGCAGTACCGGTGGGGGGTCCCACGAGCAGTACTTC; CDR3aa: CSTGGGSHEQYF
d_gene: .; v_gene: TRBV18; abundance: .; j_gene: TRBJ2-7; CDR3nt: TGTGCCAGCTCACCTGAAATGGGCTACGAGCAGTACTTC; CDR3aa: CASSPEMGYEQYF
d_gene: .; v_gene: TRBV6-1; abundance: .; j_gene: TRBJ2-7; CDR3nt: TGTGCCAGCAGGGGGGGAATTTCCTACGAGCAGTACTTC; CDR3aa: CASRGGISYEQYF
d_gene: TRBD1; v_gene: TRBV6-2/TRBV6-3; abundance: .; j_gene: TRBJ1-5; CDR3nt: TGTGCCAGCAGTTACTCCCCTTGGACAGGGGGCGAAAGGGGCAATCAGCCCCAGCATTTT; CDR3aa: CASSYSPWTGGERGNQPQHF
d_gene: TRBD2; v_gene: TRBV13; abundance: many; j_gene: TRBJ2-7; CDR3nt: TGTGCCAGCAGCGCCTACCGACTAGCGGGGGAATACGAGCAGTACTTC; CDR3aa: CASSAYRLAGEYEQYF
d_gene: .; v_gene: TRBV27; abundance: many; j_gene: TRBJ2-5; CDR3nt: TGTGCCAGCAGTTTAGAGGTAGACGGGGAGACCCAGTACTTC; CDR3aa: CASSLEVDGETQYF
d_gene: .; v_gene: TRBV15; abundance: few; j_gene: TRBJ1-5; CDR3nt: TGTGCCACCAGCAGAGGCGGGGGGCGTCAGCCCCAGCATTTT; CDR3aa: CATSRGGGRQPQHF
d_gene: .; v_gene: TRBV18; abundance: few; j_gene: TRBJ2-7; CDR3nt: TGTGCCAGCTCACCACTCGCTTTAACGGGGGGACAGACCTACGAGCAGTACTTC; CDR3aa: CASSPLALTGGQTYEQYF
d_gene: .; v_gene: TRBV12-3/TRBV12-4; abundance: few; j_gene: TRBJ2-7; CDR3nt: TGTGCCAGCAGCTGGGGAGCGGAGAGCTCCTACGATCAGTACTTC; CDR3aa: CASSWGAESSYDQYF
d_gene: .; v_gene: TRBV11-2; abundance: many; j_gene: TRBJ1-1; CDR3nt: TGTGCCAGCAGCTTTGGGGTCCCTGAAGCTTTCTTT; CDR3aa: CASSFGVPEAFF
d_gene: .; v_gene: TRBV28; abundance: .; j_gene: TRBJ2-4; CDR3nt: TGTGCCAGCAGGGCCAGACAGATACTAGCCAAAAACATTAAGTACTTC; CDR3aa: CASRARQILAKNIKYF
d_gene: .; v_gene: TRBV7-6; abundance: few; j_gene: TRBJ2-5; CDR3nt: TGTGCCAGCAGCCAGATGACAGGACAAGAGACCCAGTACTTC; CDR3aa: CASSQMTGQETQYF
d_gene: .; v_gene: TRBV6-1; abundance: few; j_gene: TRBJ1-6; CDR3nt: TGTGCCAGCAGCCTTTACAGGGCTTATAATTCACCCCTCCACTTT; CDR3aa: CASSLYRAYNSPLHF
d_gene: .; v_gene: TRBV7-9; abundance: many; j_gene: TRBJ2-2; CDR3nt: TGTGCCAGCAGTCGGGACGGCTACACCGGGGAGCTGTTTTTT; CDR3aa: CASSRDGYTGELFF
d_gene: .; v_gene: TRBV28; abundance: few; j_gene: TRBJ1-3; CDR3nt: TGTGCCAGCGTTGGAGGGAGCTCTGGAAACACCATATATTTT; CDR3aa: CASVGGSSGNTIYF
d_gene: TRBD2; v_gene: TRBV28; abundance: many; j_gene: TRBJ2-5; CDR3nt: TGTGCCAGCAGTTTAATGGTTGGGCGGGAGGTCGCGGAGACCCAGTACTTC; CDR3aa: CASSLMVGREVAETQYF
d_gene: .; v_gene: TRBV6-2/TRBV6-3; abundance: many; j_gene: TRBJ1-5; CDR3nt: TGTGCCAGCAGTCCACGGGTTAGCAATCAGCCCCAGCATTTT; CDR3aa: CASSPRVSNQPQHF
d_gene: TRBD1; v_gene: TRBV11-1; abundance: many; j_gene: TRBJ1-2; CDR3nt: TGTGCCAGCAGCTTGTGGGGGACAGGGGGAGCTGGAGATGGCTACACCTTC; CDR3aa: CASSLWGTGGAGDGYTF
d_gene: .; v_gene: TRBV7-2; abundance: many; j_gene: TRBJ1-5; CDR3nt: TGTGCCAGCAGCCCCCAAAAAGATCAGCCCCAGCATTTT; CDR3aa: CASSPQKDQPQHF
d_gene: .; v_gene: TRBV27; abundance: .; j_gene: TRBJ1-1; CDR3nt: TGTGCCAGCAGTTTCACAGTTTGGAACACTGAAGCTTTCTTT; CDR3aa: CASSFTVWNTEAFF
d_gene: .; v_gene: TRBV5-1; abundance: .; j_gene: TRBJ2-2; CDR3nt: TGCGCCAGCAGCTTGGAGCCACCATGGGGGTCGGACACCGGGGAGCTGTTTTTT; CDR3aa: CASSLEPPWGSDTGELFF
d_gene: .; v_gene: TRBV30; abundance: many; j_gene: TRBJ1-2; CDR3nt: TGTGCCTGGAGCCAGGGCGAGGATGGCTACACCTTC; CDR3aa: CAWSQGEDGYTF
d_gene: .; v_gene: TRBV20-1; abundance: many; j_gene: TRBJ1-2; CDR3nt: TGCAGTGCGAATCAGGGGACCTATGGCTACACCTTC; CDR3aa: CSANQGTYGYTF
d_gene: TRBD2; v_gene: TRBV2; abundance: .; j_gene: TRBJ2-5; CDR3nt: TGTGCCAGCAGTGGGGGACTAGCGGCCCCCCAAGAGACCCAGTACTTC; CDR3aa: CASSGGLAAPQETQYF
d_gene: TRBD2; v_gene: TRBV20-1; abundance: many; j_gene: TRBJ2-7; CDR3nt: TGCAGTGCTACCCAGAAGGCCAAAGCGGGGATAAATTACGAGCAGTACTTC; CDR3aa: CSATQKAKAGINYEQYF
d_gene: .; v_gene: TRBV29-1; abundance: few; j_gene: TRBJ2-3; CDR3nt: TGCAGCGTTGACGGGACCTTCCCAGATACGCAGTATTTT; CDR3aa: CSVDGTFPDTQYF
d_gene: .; v_gene: TRBV25-1; abundance: few; j_gene: TRBJ1-2; CDR3nt: TGTGCCAGCTGTGGCGCGGACTATGGCTACACCTTC; CDR3aa: CASCGADYGYTF
d_gene: .; v_gene: TRBV5-1; abundance: .; j_gene: TRBJ2-7; CDR3nt: TGCGCCAGCAGCACGAGGGGATCCGGGGACCAGTACTTC; CDR3aa: CASSTRGSGDQYF
d_gene: .; v_gene: TRBV28; abundance: many; j_gene: TRBJ1-3; CDR3nt: TGTGCCAGCAGTTTACCCACCAGGCAGGCCTCTGGAAACACCATATATTTT; CDR3aa: CASSLPTRQASGNTIYF
d_gene: .; v_gene: TRBV2; abundance: many; j_gene: TRBJ1-5; CDR3nt: TGTGCCAGCAAGGAGGAGGTCCATCTAAATCAGCCCCAGCATTTT; CDR3aa: CASKEEVHLNQPQHF
d_gene: .; v_gene: TRBV5-1; abundance: many; j_gene: TRBJ1-1; CDR3nt: TGCGCCAGCAGCCCCGACACCGAGGGGTTGAACACTGAAGCTTTCTTT; CDR3aa: CASSPDTEGLNTEAFF
d_gene: .; v_gene: TRBV12-3/TRBV12-4; abundance: many; j_gene: TRBJ1-1; CDR3nt: TGTGCCAGCATACCCTTCGGGGGGTCCACTGAAGCTTTCTTT; CDR3aa: CASIPFGGSTEAFF
d_gene: TRBD2; v_gene: TRBV4-1; abundance: few; j_gene: TRBJ2-2; CDR3nt: TGCGCCAGCAGCTCTAAGACTAGCGCCGGGGAGCTGTTTTTT; CDR3aa: CASSSKTSAGELFF